These 27 T cell receptor beta chains were sequenced from one sample in a study of T cells after yellow fever vaccination. TCRdb recomputed calls from the 5' RACE reads with MiXCR, one row per CDR3 protein. The repertoire includes approximately 93,000 distinct CDR3 sequences, 5.8% of them detected once, and just over 40% sits in the top ten. Specimen: CD8+ T cells sorted from PBMCs, collected 10 days after the yellow fever booster vaccination. These receptors all come from a man between 18 and 29 years old who received the YFV17D yellow fever vaccine.

This clonotype came up a few times. The chain carries TRBV12-3 or TRBV12-4 and TRBJ2-5, with D maybe TRBD2 (5 bases). The CDR3 has 13 amino acids. Between the trimmed V and J ends, which lost 6 bases and 4 bases, there was a span of 12 bases. CDR3 amino acids: CASRTGGLETQYF. CDR3 in DNA: TGTGCCAGCAGGACCGGCGGGTTAGAGACCCAGTACTTC.

This clonotype was seen a few times. This chain uses TRBV7-9 with TRBJ1-2; 9 bases line up with TRBD1. The trim removed 5 bases at V and 2 bases at J, leaving 6 bases unmatched. Germline V gene data show CDR1 as SEHNR and CDR2 as FQNEAQ (reference sequence). The CDR3 totals 15 residues. In DNA form, the CDR3 reads TGTGCCAGCAGCCCGGGACAGGGATTCAACTATGGCTACACCTTC. It is translated as CASSPGQGFNYGYTF.

This clonotype was observed a few times. This chain uses TRBV7-9 with TRBJ1-2; perhaps TRBD1 as D (6 bases). V lost 4 bases, J lost 3 bases, and 9 bases lay in between. CDR3 length: 13 residues. Per the germline V gene, CDR1 is SEHNR and CDR2 is FQNEAQ (reference sequence). CDR3 bases: TGTGCCAGCAGCTGGGGGGGCGACTATGGCTACACCTTC. Residues: CASSWGGDYGYTF.

The chain uses TRBV6-5 and TRBJ2-3; possibly TRBD1 for D (6 bases). From germline, CDR1 is MNHEY and CDR2 SVGAGI. V was cut by 2 bases and J by 4 bases, with 7 bases left in between. The CDR3 sequence is 13 residues long. In nucleotides, the CDR3 is TGTGCCAGCAGTTACGGGGGCCCAGATACGCAGTATTTT. Amino acids: CASSYGGPDTQYF.

The table lists this clonotype with a few counts. The rearrangement joins TRBV5-6 to TRBJ2-1; tentatively, D is TRBD1 or TRBD2 (5 bases each). Germline lookup yields CDR1 SGHDT and CDR2 YYEEEE. V gave up 1 base and J gave up 0 bases, with 14 bases separating them. This CDR3 is built from 17 residues. For the CDR3, the DNA is TGTGCCAGCAGCTTGTGGGCCGGGACCGGCTCCTACAATGAGCAGTTCTTC. Translating gives CASSLWAGTGSYNEQFF.

The rearrangement joins TRBV25-1 to TRBJ1-6; D call uncertain. V was shortened by 6 bases and J by 0 bases, with 12 bases between the two germline ends. Looked up from germline, CDR1 is MGHDK and CDR2 is SYGVNS. The CDR3 has 16 residues. CDR3 protein: CASSEDKSSYNSPLHF. The CDR3 DNA sequence: TGTGCCAGCAGCGAAGACAAGAGCTCCTATAATTCACCCCTCCACTTT.

The rearrangement links TRBV4-3 to TRBJ1-2; D is ambiguous. Germline V gives CDR1 LGHNA, CDR2 YSLEER. Trimming took off 0 bases at V and 8 bases at J, with 7 bases between the two ends. The CDR3 covers 12 residues. CDR3 DNA sequence: TGCGCCAGCAGCCAAGATGGGCGAGGCTACACCTTC. It yields the protein CASSQDGRGYTF.

The chain employs TRBV10-2 and TRBJ1-1; D not certain. Per germline, CDR1 WSHSY and CDR2 SAAADI. The V end was cut by 7 bases, the J end by 1 base, with 10 bases between. The length of the CDR3 is 13 residues. CDR3 DNA: TGCGCCAGCAAGCTCAGCGCGAACACTGAAGCTTTCTTT. Translated: CASKLSANTEAFF.

The chain carries TRBV15 and TRBJ2-3; no firm D call. Germline V CDR1 and CDR2: LNHNV, YYDKDF (reference sequence). The CDR3 has 15 residues. Trimming stripped 7 bases from V and 1 base from J, with 15 bases between. The CDR3 bases are TGTGCCACCACCCCGACGGATAGGGGCACAGATACGCAGTATTTT. It yields the protein CATTPTDRGTDTQYF. The variable domain in full, with the rest retrieved from reference TRBV15 and TRBJ2-3, is DAMVIQNPRYQVTQFGKPVTLSCSQTLNHNVMYWYQQKSSQAPKLLFHYYDKDFNNEADTPDNFQSRRPNTSFCFLDIRSPGLGDTAMYLCATTPTDRGTDTQYFGPGTRLTVL.

This clonotype was counted between two and nine times. The V call is TRBV6-5, the J call TRBJ1-5; D not resolved. The CDR3 length is 12 residues. CDR1 and CDR2 from the germline V gene are MNHEY and SVGAGI. Trimming removed 4 bases from V and 6 bases from J, with 7 bases in between. The CDR3 reads CASSFPGQPQHF. Written as DNA, the CDR3 is TGTGCCAGCAGTTTCCCGGGTCAGCCCCAGCATTTT.

V usage is TRBV12-3 or TRBV12-4 and J usage is TRBJ2-2, with 8 bases fitting TRBD1. Trimming at V came to 3 bases and at J to 3 bases, leaving 6 bases not matched to a gene. This CDR3 has 16 residues. Here the CDR3 reads CASSFFWTGHTGELFF. The CDR3 coding sequence is TGTGCCAGCAGTTTCTTCTGGACAGGGCACACCGGGGAGCTGTTTTTT.

In this sample, this clonotype turned up many times. The V gene is TRBV6-2 or TRBV6-3, the J gene TRBJ2-7; D gene unclear. CDR1 and CDR2 from the germline V gene are MNHEY and SVGEGT. Trimming stripped 7 bases from V and 9 bases from J, with 16 bases between. The length of the CDR3 is 12 residues. CDR3 sequence reads: CASNASPAVQYF. CDR3 sequence (DNA): TGTGCCAGCAATGCGTCCCCTGCCGTGCAGTACTTC.

This clonotype was seen only a few times. J is TRBJ1-2 and V is TRBV19; TRBD1 aligns across 8 bases. This CDR3 region has 13 residues. Trimming cost V 5 bases and J 5 bases; bases outside gene matches: 4. Germline lookup yields CDR1 LNHDA and CDR2 SQIVND (reference sequence). In DNA, the CDR3 is TGTGCCAGTAGTCCCCGGACAGGGTATGGCTACACCTTC. It is translated as CASSPRTGYGYTF.

In this sample, this clonotype turned up a few times. This chain joins TRBV6-2 or TRBV6-3 and TRBJ1-2; no definite D call. This CDR3 is 15 amino acids long. Germline V CDR1 and CDR2: MNHEY, SVGEGT. The germline V and J ends were trimmed by 3 bases and 0 bases, with 11 bases remaining between them. CDR3 nucleotide sequence: TGTGCCAGCAGTTATGGCCCGACATCTAACTATGGCTACACCTTC. Protein product: CASSYGPTSNYGYTF.

The table lists this clonotype with many counts. The chain links TRBV5-1 to TRBJ2-1, with TRBD1 as a possible D gene (6 bases). The V and J ends lost 4 bases and 4 bases respectively, with 21 bases between them. The V gene's germline CDR1 is SGHRS and CDR2 YFSETQ. The CDR3 consists of 17 residues. CDR3 in amino acids: CASSRSQGPYIYNEQFF. The CDR3 coding sequence is TGCGCCAGCAGCAGATCACAGGGACCCTATATTTACAATGAGCAGTTCTTC.

The chain carries TRBV5-1 and TRBJ2-7, with 7 nucleotides matching TRBD1. Trimming took 4 bases from V and 4 from J; bases not matched to a gene: 11. Germline CDR1 and CDR2: SGHRS and YFSETQ. The CDR3 extends over 15 amino acids. The DNA of the CDR3 is TGCGCCAGCAGCGAGATGGGACAGTCGGAATACGAGCAGTACTTC. This sequence encodes CASSEMGQSEYEQYF.

The CDR3 DNA sequence: TGTGCTAGTGGTTTGCCCCCGACGGTAGCCGCGGGCGGGGAGCTGTTTTTT. This sequence encodes CASGLPPTVAAGGELFF. The chain has TRBV12-5 and TRBJ2-2, with D perhaps TRBD2 (5 bases). Trimming stripped 2 bases from V and 7 bases from J, with 20 bases between. Germline CDR1 and CDR2: LGHNT and FRNRAP. This CDR3 contains 17 residues.

This clonotype was seen more than once but under ten times. The chain recombines TRBV6-1 with TRBJ1-5; D is ambiguous. The CDR3 runs 17 residues. Trimming removed 3 bases from V and 4 bases from J, with 19 bases in between. Germline assignment: CDR1 MNHNS and CDR2 SASEGT. The DNA for the CDR3 is TGTGCCAGCAGTGATGCTAGCTTGGGGTTGAGGAATCAGCCCCAGCATTTT. Protein product: CASSDASLGLRNQPQHF.

This clonotype was detected only a few times. The chain couples TRBV4-3 to TRBJ2-3, with D uncertain. Germline V gene sequence: CDR1 LGHNA, CDR2 YSLEER. The CDR3 contains 16 residues. The V end lost 1 base, the J end lost 4 bases, and 15 bases lay between the germline ends. CDR3 nucleotides: TGCGCCAGCAGCCAAGGGTTTGGGTTTCAGGCAGATACGCAGTATTTT. Its translation is CASSQGFGFQADTQYF.

The CDR3 here is CASSSRLAGGFNEQFF. The DNA for the CDR3 is TGTGCCAGCAGCAGCCGACTAGCGGGGGGATTCAATGAGCAGTTCTTC. The rearrangement links TRBV7-2 to TRBJ2-1; TRBD2 aligns across 13 bases. The V gene's germline CDR1 is SGHTA and CDR2 FQGNSA. With 5 bases clipped from V and 6 bases from J, the junction kept 7 bases outside the gene matches. This CDR3 is 16 amino acids long.

The chain employs TRBV4-1 and TRBJ2-5; D may be TRBD1 (5 bases). Germline CDR1 is MGHRA and CDR2 is YSYEKL. The V end was cut by 1 base, the J end by 5 bases, with 11 bases between. The CDR3 sequence is 14 residues long. In DNA form, the CDR3 reads TGCGCCAGCAGCCAAGGCCAGGGAAGGGAGACCCAGTACTTC. As protein: CASSQGQGRETQYF.

This clonotype was detected ten times or more. The chain has TRBV7-6 and TRBJ2-7, with 10 bases matching TRBD1. The CDR3 is made up of 15 amino acids. Trimming removed 5 bases from V and 3 bases from J; junction bases left unmatched: 7. Per the germline V gene, CDR1 is SGHVS and CDR2 is FNYEAQ. The CDR3 is CASSPGTGAGYEQYF. In nucleotides, the CDR3 is TGTGCCAGCAGCCCTGGGACAGGGGCCGGCTACGAGCAGTACTTC.

This clonotype was counted only a few times. The chain uses TRBV28 and TRBJ2-3; a weak D match, TRBD1 (5 bases). Germline V gene data show CDR1 as MDHEN and CDR2 as SYDVKM. This CDR3 has 14 residues. V was cut by 6 bases and J by 2 bases, with 12 bases left in between. This chain's CDR3 is CASRRTTVTDTQYF. DNA for the CDR3: TGTGCCAGCAGACGGACGACAGTCACAGATACGCAGTATTTT.

This clonotype turned up a few times. The chain couples TRBV9 to TRBJ2-5, with 7 bases lining up with TRBD2. The germline gives CDR1 SGDLS, CDR2 YYNGEE. CDR3 length: 16 amino acids. V was clipped by 3 bases and J by 1 base; unmatched bases: 9. DNA for the CDR3: TGTGCCAGCAGCGCTTGGGGGGGGGTGGCCCAAGAGACCCAGTACTTC. Protein product: CASSAWGGVAQETQYF.

The rearrangement joins TRBV5-1 to TRBJ2-1; D could derive from TRBD1 or TRBD2 (5 bases each). Trimming stripped 4 bases from V and 5 bases from J, with 16 bases between. CDR1 and CDR2 from the germline V gene are SGHRS and YFSETQ. The CDR3 totals 15 residues. The CDR3 DNA follows: TGCGCCAGCAGCCCGGGACCTTCCCCGGACAATGAGCAGTTCTTC. Translated: CASSPGPSPDNEQFF.

The rearrangement uses TRBV19 and TRBJ2-3; 7 bases match TRBD1. V lost 0 bases and J lost 2; bases outside the gene matches: 5. The CDR3 loop spans 16 amino acids. Germline CDR1 and CDR2: LNHDA and SQIVND (reference sequence). The CDR3 reads CASSIEVTGLTDTQYF. DNA of the CDR3: TGTGCCAGTAGTATAGAGGTGACAGGGCTCACAGATACGCAGTATTTT.

The gene calls are TRBV7-2 and TRBJ2-3; D is ambiguous. The ends were cut back, 5 bases at V and 4 bases at J, with 13 bases in the middle. From germline, CDR1 is SGHTA and CDR2 FQGNSA. The CDR3 is made up of 14 amino acids. The CDR3 nucleotides read TGTGCCAGCAGCACCCTGCTATTGGCAGATACGCAGTATTTT. It codes for CASSTLLLADTQYF.